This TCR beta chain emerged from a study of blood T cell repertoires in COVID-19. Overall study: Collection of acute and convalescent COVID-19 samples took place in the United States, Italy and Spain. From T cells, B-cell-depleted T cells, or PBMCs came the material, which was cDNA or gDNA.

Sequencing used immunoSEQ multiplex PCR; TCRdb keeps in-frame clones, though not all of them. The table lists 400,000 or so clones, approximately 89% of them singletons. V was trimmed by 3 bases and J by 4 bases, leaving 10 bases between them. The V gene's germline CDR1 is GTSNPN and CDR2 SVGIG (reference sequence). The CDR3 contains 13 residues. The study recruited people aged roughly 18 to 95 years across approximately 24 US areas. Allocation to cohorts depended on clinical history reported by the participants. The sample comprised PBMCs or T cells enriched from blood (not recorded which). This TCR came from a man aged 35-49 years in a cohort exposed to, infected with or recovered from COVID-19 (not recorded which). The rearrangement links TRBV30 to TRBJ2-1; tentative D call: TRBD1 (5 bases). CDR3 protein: CAWRPRDYNEQFF. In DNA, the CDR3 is TGTGCCTGGAGGCCCAGGGATTACAATGAGCAGTTCTTC.